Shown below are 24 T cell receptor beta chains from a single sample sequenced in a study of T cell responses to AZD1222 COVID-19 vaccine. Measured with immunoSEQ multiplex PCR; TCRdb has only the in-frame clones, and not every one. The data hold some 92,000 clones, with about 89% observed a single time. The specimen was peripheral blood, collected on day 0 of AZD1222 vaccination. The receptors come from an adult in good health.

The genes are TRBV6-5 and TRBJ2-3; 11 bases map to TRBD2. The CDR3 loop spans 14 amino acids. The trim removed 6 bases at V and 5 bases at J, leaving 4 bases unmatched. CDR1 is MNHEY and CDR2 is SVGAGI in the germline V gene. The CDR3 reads CASRTGTSGDTQYF. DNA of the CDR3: TGTGCCAGCAGGACCGGGACTAGCGGAGATACGCAGTATTTT.

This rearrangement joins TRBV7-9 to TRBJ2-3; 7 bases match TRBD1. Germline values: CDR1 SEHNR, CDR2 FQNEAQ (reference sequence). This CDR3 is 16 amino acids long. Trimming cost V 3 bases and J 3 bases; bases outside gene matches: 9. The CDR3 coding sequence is TGTGCCAGCAGCTTCGGTGGGACAGTGTCGACAGATACGCAGTATTTT. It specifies CASSFGGTVSTDTQYF.

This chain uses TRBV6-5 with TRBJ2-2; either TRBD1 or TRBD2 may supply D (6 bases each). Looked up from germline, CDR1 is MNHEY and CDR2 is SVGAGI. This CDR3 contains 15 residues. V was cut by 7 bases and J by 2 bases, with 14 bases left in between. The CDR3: CASNRDLKNTGELFF. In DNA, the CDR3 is TGTGCCAGCAACAGGGACTTGAAAAACACCGGGGAGCTGTTTTTT.

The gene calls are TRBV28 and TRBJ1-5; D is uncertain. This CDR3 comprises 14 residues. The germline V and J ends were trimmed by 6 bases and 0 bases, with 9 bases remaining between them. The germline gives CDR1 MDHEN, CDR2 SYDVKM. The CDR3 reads CASRSLYSNQPQHF. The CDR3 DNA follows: TGTGCCAGCAGGTCGCTTTATAGCAATCAGCCCCAGCATTTT. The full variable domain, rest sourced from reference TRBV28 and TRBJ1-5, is DVKVTQSSRYLVKRTGEKVFLECVQDMDHENMFWYRQDPGLGLRLIYFSYDVKMKEKGDIPEGYSVSREKKERFSLILESASTNQTSMYLCASRSLYSNQPQHFGDGTRLSIL.

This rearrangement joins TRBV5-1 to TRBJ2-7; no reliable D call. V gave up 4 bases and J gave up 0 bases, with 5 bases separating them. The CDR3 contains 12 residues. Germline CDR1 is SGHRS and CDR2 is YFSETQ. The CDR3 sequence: CASSPGSYEQYF. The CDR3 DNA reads TGCGCCAGCAGCCCGGGCTCCTACGAGCAGTACTTC.

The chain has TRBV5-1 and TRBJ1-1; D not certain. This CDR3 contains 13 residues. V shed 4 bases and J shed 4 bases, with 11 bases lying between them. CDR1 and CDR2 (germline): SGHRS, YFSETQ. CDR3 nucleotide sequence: TGCGCCAGCAGCCAGAACCTAGGCACTGAAGCTTTCTTT. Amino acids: CASSQNLGTEAFF.

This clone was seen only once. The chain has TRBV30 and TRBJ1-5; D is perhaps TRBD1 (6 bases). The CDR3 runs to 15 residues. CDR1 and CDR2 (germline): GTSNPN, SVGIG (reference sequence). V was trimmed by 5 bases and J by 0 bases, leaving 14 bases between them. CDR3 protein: CAWATQGYSNQPQHF. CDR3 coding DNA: TGTGCCTGGGCCACCCAGGGGTATAGCAATCAGCCCCAGCATTTT.

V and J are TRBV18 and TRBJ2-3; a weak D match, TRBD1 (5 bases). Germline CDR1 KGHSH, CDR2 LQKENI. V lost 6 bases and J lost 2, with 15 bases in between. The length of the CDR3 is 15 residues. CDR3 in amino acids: CASSYDSYSTDTQYF. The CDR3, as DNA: TGTGCCAGCTCGTACGACAGCTACTCCACAGATACGCAGTATTTT.

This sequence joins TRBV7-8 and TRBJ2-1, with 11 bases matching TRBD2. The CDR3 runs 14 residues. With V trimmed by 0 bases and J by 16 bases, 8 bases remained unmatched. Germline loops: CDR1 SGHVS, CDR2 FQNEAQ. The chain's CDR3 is CASSLATPGTSGFF. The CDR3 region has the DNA TGTGCCAGCAGCTTAGCGACCCCGGGGACTAGCGGTTTCTTC.

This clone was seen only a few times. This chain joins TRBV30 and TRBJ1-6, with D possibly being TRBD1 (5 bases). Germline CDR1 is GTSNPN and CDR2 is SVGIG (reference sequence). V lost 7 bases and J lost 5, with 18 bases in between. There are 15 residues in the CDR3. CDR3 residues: CASTLGHLNNSPLHF. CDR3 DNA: TGTGCCTCCACCTTAGGACACCTCAATAATTCACCCCTCCACTTT.

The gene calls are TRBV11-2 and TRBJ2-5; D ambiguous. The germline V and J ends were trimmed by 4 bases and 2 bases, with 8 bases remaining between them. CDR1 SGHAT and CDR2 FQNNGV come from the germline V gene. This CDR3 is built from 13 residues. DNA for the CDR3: TGTGCCAGCAGCTACGGGCTTCAAGAGACCCAGTACTTC. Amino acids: CASSYGLQETQYF.

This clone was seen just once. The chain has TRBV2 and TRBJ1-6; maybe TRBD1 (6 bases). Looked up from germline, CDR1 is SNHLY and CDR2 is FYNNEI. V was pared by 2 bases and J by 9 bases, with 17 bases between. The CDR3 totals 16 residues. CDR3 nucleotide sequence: TGTGCCAGCAGTGAACGCCCCCTTGGGGGGCCTTCACCCCTCCACTTT. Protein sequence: CASSERPLGGPSPLHF.

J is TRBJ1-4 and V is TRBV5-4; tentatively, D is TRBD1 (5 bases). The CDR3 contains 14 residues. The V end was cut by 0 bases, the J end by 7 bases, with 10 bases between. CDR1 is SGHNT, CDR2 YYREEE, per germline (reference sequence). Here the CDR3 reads CASSLGGSTEKLFF. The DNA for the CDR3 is TGTGCCAGCAGCTTGGGGGGCAGTACTGAAAAACTGTTTTTT.

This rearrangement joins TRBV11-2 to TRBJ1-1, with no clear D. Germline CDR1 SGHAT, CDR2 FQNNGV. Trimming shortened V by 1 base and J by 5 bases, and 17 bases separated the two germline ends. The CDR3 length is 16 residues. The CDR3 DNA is TGTGCCAGCAGCTTAGGCGCCCGCCACAGAGTGACTGAAGCTTTCTTT. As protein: CASSLGARHRVTEAFF.

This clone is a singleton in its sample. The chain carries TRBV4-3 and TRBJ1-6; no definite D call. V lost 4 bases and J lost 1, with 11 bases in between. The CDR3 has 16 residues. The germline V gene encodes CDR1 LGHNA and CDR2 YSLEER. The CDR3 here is CASSLKEGSYNSPLHF. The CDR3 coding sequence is TGCGCCAGCAGCCTCAAGGAGGGATCCTATAATTCACCCCTCCACTTT.

CDR3 DNA sequence: TGTGCCAGTTCTTCCGGACGGAACAGGGGAAAGGGCTATGGCTACACCTTC. Amino acids: CASSSGRNRGKGYGYTF. The V gene is TRBV11-2, the J gene TRBJ1-2; TRBD1 matches 7 bases. The CDR3 runs 17 residues. Per the germline V gene, CDR1 is SGHAT and CDR2 is FQNNGV. J was trimmed by 4 bases and V by 9 bases; bases with no gene match: 20.

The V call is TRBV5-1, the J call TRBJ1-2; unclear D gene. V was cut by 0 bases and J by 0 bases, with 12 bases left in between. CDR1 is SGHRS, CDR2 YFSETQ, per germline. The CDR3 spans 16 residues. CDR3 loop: CASSLEAGPANYGYTF. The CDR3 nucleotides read TGCGCCAGCAGCTTGGAGGCAGGACCAGCTAACTATGGCTACACCTTC.

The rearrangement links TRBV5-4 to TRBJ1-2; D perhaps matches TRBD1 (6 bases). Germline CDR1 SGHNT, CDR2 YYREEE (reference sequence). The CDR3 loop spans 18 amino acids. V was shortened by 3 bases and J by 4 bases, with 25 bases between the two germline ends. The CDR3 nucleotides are TGTGCCAGCAGCTCCGACCCGACAAAACAGGGACTACTCTATGGCTACACCTTC. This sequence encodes CASSSDPTKQGLLYGYTF.

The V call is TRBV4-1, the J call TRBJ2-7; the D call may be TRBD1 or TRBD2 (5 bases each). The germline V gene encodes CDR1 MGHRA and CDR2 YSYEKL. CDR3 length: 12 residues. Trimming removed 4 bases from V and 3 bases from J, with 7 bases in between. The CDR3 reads CASSRDGYEQYF. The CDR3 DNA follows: TGCGCCAGCAGCCGGGACGGCTACGAGCAGTACTTC.

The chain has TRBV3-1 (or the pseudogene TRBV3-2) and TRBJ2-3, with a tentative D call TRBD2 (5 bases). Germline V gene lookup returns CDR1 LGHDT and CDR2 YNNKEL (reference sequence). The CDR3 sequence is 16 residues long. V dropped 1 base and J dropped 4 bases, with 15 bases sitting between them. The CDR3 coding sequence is TGTGCCAGCAGCCAAGTGGTTGGCGGGTCGGCAGATACGCAGTATTTT. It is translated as CASSQVVGGSADTQYF.

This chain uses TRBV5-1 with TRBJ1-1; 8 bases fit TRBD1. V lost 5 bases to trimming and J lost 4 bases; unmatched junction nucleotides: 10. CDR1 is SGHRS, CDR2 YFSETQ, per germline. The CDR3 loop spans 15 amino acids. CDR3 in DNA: TGCGCCAGCAGGAAGGGGACAGACAGGGGCACTGAAGCTTTCTTT. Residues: CASRKGTDRGTEAFF.

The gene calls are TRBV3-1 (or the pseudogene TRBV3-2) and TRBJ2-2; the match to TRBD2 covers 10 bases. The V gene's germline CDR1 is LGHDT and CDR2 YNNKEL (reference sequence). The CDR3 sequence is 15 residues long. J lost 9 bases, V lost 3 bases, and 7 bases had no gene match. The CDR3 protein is CASSQRGTSVRELFF. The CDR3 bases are TGTGCCAGCAGCCAGCGGGGGACTAGCGTCAGGGAGCTGTTTTTT.

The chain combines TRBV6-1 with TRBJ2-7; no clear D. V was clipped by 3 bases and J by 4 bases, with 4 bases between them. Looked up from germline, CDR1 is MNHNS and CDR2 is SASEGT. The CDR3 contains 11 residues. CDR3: CASSDLYEQYF. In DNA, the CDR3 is TGTGCCAGCAGTGATCTTTACGAGCAGTACTTC.

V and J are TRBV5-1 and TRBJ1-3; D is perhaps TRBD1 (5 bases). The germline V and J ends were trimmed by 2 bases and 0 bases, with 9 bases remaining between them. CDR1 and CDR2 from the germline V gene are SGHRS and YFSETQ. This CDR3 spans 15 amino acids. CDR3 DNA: TGCGCCAGCAGCTTAGACAGCTACTCTGGAAACACCATATATTTT. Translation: CASSLDSYSGNTIYF.